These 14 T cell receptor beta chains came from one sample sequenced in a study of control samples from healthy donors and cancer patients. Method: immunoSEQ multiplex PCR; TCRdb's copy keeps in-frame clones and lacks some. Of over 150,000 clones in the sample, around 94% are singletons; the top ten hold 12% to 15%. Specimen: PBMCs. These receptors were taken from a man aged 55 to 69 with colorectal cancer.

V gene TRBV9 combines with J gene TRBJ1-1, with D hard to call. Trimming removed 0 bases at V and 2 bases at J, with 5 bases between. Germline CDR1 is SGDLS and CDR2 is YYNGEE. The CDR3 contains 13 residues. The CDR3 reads CASSVGINTEAFF. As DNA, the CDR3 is TGTGCCAGCAGCGTAGGCATCAACACTGAAGCTTTCTTT.

Here the CDR3 DNA reads TGTGCCAGCAGCTTAGCGGGAAGGGGCAAAAGACCCACAGATACGCAGTATTTT. This translates into CASSLAGRGKRPTDTQYF. The V call is TRBV7-6, the J call TRBJ2-3, with D possibly being TRBD1 (5 bases). CDR3 length equals 18 residues. Trimming removed 0 bases from V and 2 bases from J, with 18 bases in between. Germline V gives CDR1 SGHVS, CDR2 FNYEAQ.

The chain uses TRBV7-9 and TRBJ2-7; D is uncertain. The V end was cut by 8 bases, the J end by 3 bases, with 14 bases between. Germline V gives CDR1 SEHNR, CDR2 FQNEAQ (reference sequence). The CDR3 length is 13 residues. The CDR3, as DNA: TGTGCCAGCGGGGTGAAGTCAAACTACGAGCAGTACTTC. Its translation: CASGVKSNYEQYF.

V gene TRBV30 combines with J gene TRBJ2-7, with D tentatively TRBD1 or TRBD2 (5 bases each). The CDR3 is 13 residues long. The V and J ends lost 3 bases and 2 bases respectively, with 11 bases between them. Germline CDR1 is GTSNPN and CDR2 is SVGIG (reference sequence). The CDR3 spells CAWRWQGAYEQYF. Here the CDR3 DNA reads TGTGCCTGGAGGTGGCAGGGAGCCTACGAGCAGTACTTC.

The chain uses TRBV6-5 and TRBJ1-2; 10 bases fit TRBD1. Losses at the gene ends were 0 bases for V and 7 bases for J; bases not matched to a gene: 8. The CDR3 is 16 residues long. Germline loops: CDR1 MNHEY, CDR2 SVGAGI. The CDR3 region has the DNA TGTGCCAGCAGTTACTCGACGGGACAGGGGATGGGTGGCTACACCTTC. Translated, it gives CASSYSTGQGMGGYTF.

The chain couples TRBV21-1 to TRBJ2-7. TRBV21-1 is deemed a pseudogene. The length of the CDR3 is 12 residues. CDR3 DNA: TGTGCCAGCAGCAAAGCGGTGGACGAGCAGTACTTC. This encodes CASSKAVDEQYF.

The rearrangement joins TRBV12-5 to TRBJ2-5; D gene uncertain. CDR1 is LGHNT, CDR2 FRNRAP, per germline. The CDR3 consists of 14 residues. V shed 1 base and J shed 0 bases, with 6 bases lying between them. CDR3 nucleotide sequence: TGTGCTAGTGGTTTGGGAGAATACCAAGAGACCCAGTACTTC. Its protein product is CASGLGEYQETQYF. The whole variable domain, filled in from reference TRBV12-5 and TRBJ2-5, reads DARVTQTPRHKVTEMGQEVTMRCQPILGHNTVFWYRQTMMQGLELLAYFRNRAPLDDSGMPKDRFSAEMPDATLATLKIQPSEPRDSAVYFCASGLGEYQETQYFGPGTRLLVL.

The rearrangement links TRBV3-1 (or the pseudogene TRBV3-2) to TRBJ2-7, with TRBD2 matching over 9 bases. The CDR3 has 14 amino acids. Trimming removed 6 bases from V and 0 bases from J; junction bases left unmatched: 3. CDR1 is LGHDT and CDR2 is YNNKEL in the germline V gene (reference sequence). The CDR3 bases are TGTGCCAGCAGGGCGACTAGCGGCTCCTACGAGCAGTACTTC. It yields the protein CASRATSGSYEQYF.

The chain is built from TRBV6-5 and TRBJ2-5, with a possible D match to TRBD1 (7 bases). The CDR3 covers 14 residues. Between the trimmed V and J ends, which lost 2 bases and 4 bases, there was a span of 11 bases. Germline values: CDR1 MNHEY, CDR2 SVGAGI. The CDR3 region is CASSYGQGGETQYF. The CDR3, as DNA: TGTGCCAGCAGTTACGGCCAGGGGGGAGAGACCCAGTACTTC.

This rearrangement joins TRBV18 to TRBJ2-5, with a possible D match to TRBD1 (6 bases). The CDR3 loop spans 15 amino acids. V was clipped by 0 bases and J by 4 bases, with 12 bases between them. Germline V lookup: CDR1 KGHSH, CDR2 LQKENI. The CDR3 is CASSPPGGERETQYF. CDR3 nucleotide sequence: TGTGCCAGCTCACCACCTGGGGGCGAGAGAGAGACCCAGTACTTC.

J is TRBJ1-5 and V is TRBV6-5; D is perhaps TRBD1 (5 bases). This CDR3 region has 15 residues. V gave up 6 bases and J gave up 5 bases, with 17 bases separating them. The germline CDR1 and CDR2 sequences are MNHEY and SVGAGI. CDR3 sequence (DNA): TGTGCCAGCAGGCCTCCCCCGGCAGGGTATCAGCCCCAGCATTTT. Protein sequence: CASRPPPAGYQPQHF.

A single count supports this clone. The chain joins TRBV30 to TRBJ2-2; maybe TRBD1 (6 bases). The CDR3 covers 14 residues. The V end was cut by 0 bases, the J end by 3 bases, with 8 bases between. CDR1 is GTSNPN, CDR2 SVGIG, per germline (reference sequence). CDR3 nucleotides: TGTGCCTGGAGTGTTCAGGGGTACACCGGGGAGCTGTTTTTT. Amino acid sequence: CAWSVQGYTGELFF.

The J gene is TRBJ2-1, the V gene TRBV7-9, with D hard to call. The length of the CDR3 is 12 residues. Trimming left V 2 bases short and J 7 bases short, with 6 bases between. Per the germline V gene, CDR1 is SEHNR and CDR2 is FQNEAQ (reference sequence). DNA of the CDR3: TGTGCCAGCAGCTTAAGTACAAATGAGCAGTTCTTC. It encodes CASSLSTNEQFF.

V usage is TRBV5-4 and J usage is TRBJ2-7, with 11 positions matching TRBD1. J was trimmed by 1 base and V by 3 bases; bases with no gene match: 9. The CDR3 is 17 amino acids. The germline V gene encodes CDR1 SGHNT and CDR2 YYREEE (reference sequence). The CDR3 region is CASSSRTGGARSYEQYF. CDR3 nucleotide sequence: TGTGCCAGCAGCTCCAGGACAGGGGGCGCAAGGTCCTACGAGCAGTACTTC.